This is a list of T cell receptor beta chains from one sample in a study of control samples from healthy donors and cancer patients. Here immunoSEQ multiplex PCR was the method, and the copy in TCRdb shows in-frame clones only, minus some. This repertoire shows some 150,000 clones, 94% found once; its top ten account for 12% to 15%. The specimen sequenced was PBMCs. These receptors all come from a man in his sixties with colorectal cancer. Both conserved end residues are part of each CDR3.

V: TRBV6-2/TRBV6-3; CDR3: CASTYSAGGYTF
V: TRBV15; CDR3: CATSIADREFEKLFF
V: TRBV6-5; CDR3: CASRLGKGNYGYTF
V: TRBV7-9; CDR3: CASSLGQNYGYTF
V: TRBV2; CDR3: CASTRSPGATTDQPQHF
V: TRBV29-1; CDR3: CSVNPSGTQTQYF
V: TRBV4-3; CDR3: CASSQDWAGVQETQYF
V: TRBV27; CDR3: CASSPKTGVNQPQHF
V: TRBV27; CDR3: CASKTTPNTGELFF
V: TRBV7-8; CDR3: CASTLAGTGGRNQPQHF
V: TRBV12-3/TRBV12-4; CDR3: CASSLGNRYGYTF
V: TRBV6-2/TRBV6-3; CDR3: CASSPTGSYNEQFF
V: TRBV12-3/TRBV12-4; CDR3: CASSVNRGHGYTF
V: TRBV5-5; CDR3: CASNIAGGPTGELFF
V: TRBV4-3; CDR3: CASSQVGGQGPYEQYF
V: TRBV5-1; CDR3: CASRPTGSGNTIYF
V: TRBV4-3; CDR3: CASSQVTSGGRETQYF
V: TRBV7-2; CDR3: CASSPQGSINGYTF
V: TRBV30; CDR3: CAWSSPWDLHF
V: TRBV7-9; CDR3: CASSLFGVTGVYEQYF
V: TRBV5-1; CDR3: CASSLLSGGADIQYF
V: TRBV4-3; CDR3: CASSLGQGYGNTIYF
V: TRBV10-2; CDR3: CASSEGQRTEAFF
V: TRBV10-3; CDR3: CAISPQPNYGYTF
V: TRBV6-5; CDR3: CASPSPGQLNTEAFF
V: TRBV9; CDR3: CASSVDGGPNTEAFF
V: TRBV6-1; CDR3: CASSEMSGAKNIQYF
V: TRBV7-2; CDR3: CASSLRYTQETQYF
V: TRBV19; CDR3: CASSRQGAGNTIYF
V: TRBV2; CDR3: CASSPAGGAYEQYF
V: TRBV6-1; CDR3: CASSDFWGSRGTDTQYF
V: TRBV28; CDR3: CASSRQGGAFF
V: TRBV6-5; CDR3: CASSKQGRGNYGYTF
V: TRBV6-1; CDR3: CASSERPEVTDTQYF
V: TRBV2; CDR3: CASSANENTIYF
V: TRBV19; CDR3: CASSIGQGAHEQYF
V: TRBV5-1; CDR3: CASSKSGQGVYEQYF
V: TRBV4-1; CDR3: CASSFASGDTDTQYF
V: TRBV12-3/TRBV12-4; CDR3: CASSLYSNTEAFF
V: TRBV5-6; CDR3: CASSLFGQPQHF
V: TRBV7-2; CDR3: CASSPGTDQETQYF
V: TRBV4-2; CDR3: CASSQDRHTGELFF
V: TRBV27; CDR3: CASSNNRAPPLGGEKLFF
V: TRBV19; CDR3: CASNDQVIDYNSPLHF
V: TRBV25-1; CDR3: CASSPRTGHVYGYTF
V: TRBV11-2; CDR3: CASSLDRADTQYF
V: TRBV9; CDR3: CASSVGRGGSPLHF
V: TRBV4-3; CDR3: CASSQRQGSEAFF
V: TRBV3-1/TRBV3-2; CDR3: CASSFKTGELFF
V: TRBV2; CDR3: CASTVQGPGQPQHF
V: TRBV5-1; CDR3: CASSFSGESNQPQHF
V: TRBV10-3; CDR3: CAISEGQLRRETQYF
V: TRBV6-5; CDR3: CASSYSWGTGTDTQYF